This passage covers 20 T cell receptor beta chains from one sample sequenced in a study of blood T cell repertoires in COVID-19. Profiled with immunoSEQ multiplex PCR; TCRdb holds only in-frame clones, not every one. The table includes about 170,000 clones, around nine tenths detected once. The sample comprised peripheral blood. These receptors were taken from a woman aged 80 or over with COVID-19, enrolled during active disease.

V and J are TRBV19 and TRBJ1-5, with 7 bases matching TRBD1. This CDR3 spans 14 amino acids. CDR1 and CDR2 (germline): LNHDA, SQIVND (reference sequence). V trimming: 3 bases; J trimming: 7 bases; junction bases outside the gene matches: 6. CDR3 DNA sequence: TGTGCCAGTAGTATTTTAGGGGGCCGGCAGCCCCAGCATTTT. Translated, it gives CASSILGGRQPQHF. The full variable domain, in which reference TRBV19 and TRBJ1-5 provide the parts outside the CDR3, is DGGITQSPKYLFRKEGQNVTLSCEQNLNHDAMYWYRQDPGQGLRLIYYSQIVNDFQKGDIAEGYSVSREKKESFPLTVTSAQKNPTAFYLCASSILGGRQPQHFGDGTRLSIL.

The chain has TRBV7-9 and TRBJ1-2; D unclear. V shed 4 bases and J shed 6 bases, with 6 bases lying between them. This CDR3 has 11 residues. Germline V lookup: CDR1 SEHNR, CDR2 FQNEAQ (reference sequence). CDR3 region: CASSSTNGYTF. For the CDR3, the DNA is TGTGCCAGCAGCTCTACGAATGGCTACACCTTC. The variable domain in full, completed from reference TRBV7-9 and TRBJ1-2, reads DTGVSQNPRHKITKRGQNVTFRCDPISEHNRLYWYRQTLGQGPEFLTYFQNEAQLEKSRLLSDRFSAERPKGSFSTLEIQRTEQGDSAMYLCASSSTNGYTFGSGTRLTVV.

The chain is built from TRBV5-4 and TRBJ2-5, with TRBD1 matching over 8 bases. V shed 4 bases and J 2 bases; nucleotides not matched to a gene: 7. The CDR3 has 15 residues. Germline CDR1 and CDR2: SGHNT and YYREEE (reference sequence). The CDR3, as DNA: TGTGCCAGCAGCCCGGACAGGGCGGAACAAGAGACCCAGTACTTC. It encodes CASSPDRAEQETQYF.

This chain connects TRBV19 to TRBJ1-1, with D unclear. The V end lost 0 bases, the J end lost 7 bases, and 9 bases lay between the germline ends. CDR1 is LNHDA, CDR2 SQIVND, per germline (reference sequence). CDR3 length: 13 residues. The DNA of the CDR3 is TGTGCCAGTAGTATAGAGGAGCGGGGTGAAGCTTTCTTT. Translated, it gives CASSIEERGEAFF.

This sequence joins TRBV19 and TRBJ2-7; D perhaps matches TRBD2 (5 bases). The CDR3 runs to 14 residues. Per germline, CDR1 LNHDA and CDR2 SQIVND (reference sequence). V was shortened by 3 bases and J by 1 base, with 10 bases between the two germline ends. The CDR3 nucleotides read TGTGCCAGTAGTATGATGAGCGGATCCTACGAGCAGTACTTC. Encoded protein: CASSMMSGSYEQYF.

This clone was observed a few times. This sequence joins TRBV5-4 and TRBJ2-6; perhaps TRBD1 as D (6 bases). The germline V and J ends were trimmed by 3 bases and 0 bases, with 13 bases remaining between them. This CDR3 is built from 17 residues. Per germline, CDR1 SGHNT and CDR2 YYREEE (reference sequence). The CDR3 DNA reads TGTGCCAGCAGCTGGGGGCAGGTTGGCTCTGGGGCCAACGTCCTGACTTTC. Protein product: CASSWGQVGSGANVLTF.

DNA of the CDR3: TGCGCCAGCAGCCAAGCGCCGGGAGTTTACAATGAGCAGTTCTTC. It codes for CASSQAPGVYNEQFF. This rearrangement joins TRBV4-1 to TRBJ2-1; D is possibly TRBD2 (6 bases). The length of the CDR3 is 15 residues. The V gene's germline CDR1 is MGHRA and CDR2 YSYEKL. V was cut by 1 base and J by 4 bases, with 11 bases left in between.

The rearrangement joins TRBV7-2 to TRBJ1-2; TRBD1 matches at 7 bases. V gave up 7 bases and J gave up 4 bases; unmatched junction bases: 9. The CDR3 runs to 14 residues. Germline V CDR1 and CDR2: SGHTA, FQGNSA. The CDR3 DNA is TGTGCCAGCACCCAGACAGGGATCCTCTATGGCTACACCTTC. It encodes CASTQTGILYGYTF.

The CDR3 here is CASSRTGGKQETQYF. The DNA for the CDR3 is TGTGCCAGCAGCCGCACAGGGGGCAAACAAGAGACCCAGTACTTC. The V and J genes are TRBV5-8 and TRBJ2-5; 9 bases agree with TRBD1. This CDR3 region has 15 residues. V dropped 4 bases and J dropped 2; count of bases not matched to a gene: 6. Germline V CDR1 and CDR2: SGHTS, YDEGEE.

The CDR3 DNA reads TGTGCCACCAGCAACCACGGACAGGGGGCGAAGTCGAACTATGAAAAACTGTTTTTT. The encoded protein is CATSNHGQGAKSNYEKLFF. The V gene is TRBV15, the J gene TRBJ1-4; 11 bases fit TRBD1. CDR3 length: 19 residues. Germline values: CDR1 LNHNV, CDR2 YYDKDF (reference sequence). V dropped 4 bases and J dropped 6; count of bases not matched to a gene: 16.

The J gene is TRBJ2-2, the V gene TRBV28; tentative D call: TRBD1 (6 bases). Germline lookup yields CDR1 MDHEN and CDR2 SYDVKM. V lost 5 bases and J lost 6, with 13 bases in between. This CDR3 is built from 14 residues. The CDR3 sequence is CASSAQGWAGELFF. The CDR3, as DNA: TGTGCCAGCAGTGCGCAGGGGTGGGCCGGGGAGCTGTTTTTT.

This CDR3 reads CASSFPGQKETQYF. The DNA for the CDR3 is TGTGCCAGCAGCTTCCCAGGACAGAAAGAGACCCAGTACTTC. The chain recombines TRBV11-1 with TRBJ2-5; D is perhaps TRBD1 (6 bases). Germline CDR1 and CDR2: SGHAT and FQDESV (reference sequence). Trimming shortened V by 3 bases and J by 3 bases, and 11 bases separated the two germline ends. The CDR3 is made up of 14 amino acids.

This clone occurred once. J is TRBJ2-2 and V is TRBV6-5; TRBD2 is a possible D gene (5 bases). The CDR3 sequence is 15 residues long. CDR1 MNHEY and CDR2 SVGAGI come from the germline V gene. Trimming left V 2 bases short and J 2 bases short, with 9 bases between. In DNA form, the CDR3 reads TGTGCCAGCAGTTACGGGAGCGGAAACACCGGGGAGCTGTTTTTT. Amino acids: CASSYGSGNTGELFF.

V gene TRBV28 combines with J gene TRBJ2-2, with D possibly TRBD2 on 6 matching bases. The CDR3 is 13 amino acids. With 11 bases removed from V and 5 bases from J, the gap between germline ends came to 15 bases. Looked up from germline, CDR1 is MDHEN and CDR2 is SYDVKM. The CDR3 loop reads CACRDFTTGELFF. CDR3 nucleotides: TGTGCCTGCCGGGACTTTACTACCGGGGAGCTGTTTTTT.

V is TRBV27 and J is TRBJ2-1, with 10 nucleotides matching TRBD2. V lost 2 bases, J lost 0 bases, and 1 base stayed unmatched. CDR3 length: 16 amino acids. Germline V lookup: CDR1 MNHEY, CDR2 SMNVEV (reference sequence). Here the CDR3 DNA reads TGTGCCAGCAGTTTACCTAGCGGGAGCTCCTACAATGAGCAGTTCTTC. Translation: CASSLPSGSSYNEQFF.

The V call is TRBV29-1, the J call TRBJ2-2; no reliable D call. Germline V gene data show CDR1 as SQVTM and CDR2 as ANQGSEA. The CDR3 contains 14 residues. V gave up 7 bases and J gave up 0 bases, with 12 bases separating them. DNA for the CDR3: TGCAGCGCCCGAGGTGTCGCGAACACCGGGGAGCTGTTTTTT. Translated, it gives CSARGVANTGELFF.

This chain joins TRBV3-1 (or the pseudogene TRBV3-2) and TRBJ2-2, with TRBD2 matching over 15 bases. Losses at the gene ends were 1 base for V and 7 bases for J; bases not matched to a gene: 4. CDR3 length: 17 residues. In germline, CDR1 is LGHDT, CDR2 YNNKEL (reference sequence). The CDR3: CASSQGTSGRAGGELFF. The CDR3 DNA is TGTGCCAGCAGCCAAGGGACTAGCGGGAGGGCCGGCGGGGAGCTGTTTTTT.

This sequence joins TRBV28 and TRBJ2-7, with TRBD2 matching 10 bases. Germline lookup yields CDR1 MDHEN and CDR2 SYDVKM. The CDR3 extends over 15 amino acids. J gave up 0 bases and V 5 bases, and 4 bases lay outside the gene matches. CDR3 nucleotides: TGTGCCAGCAGTCTAGCGGGAGTGGACTCCTACGAGCAGTACTTC. Translating gives CASSLAGVDSYEQYF.

The genes are TRBV5-5 and TRBJ2-7; 9 bases agree with TRBD1. V gave up 2 bases and J gave up 4 bases; unmatched junction bases: 7. The CDR3 is made up of 15 amino acids. Germline V CDR1 and CDR2: SGHKS, YYEKEE (reference sequence). The CDR3 DNA follows: TGTGCCAGCAGCTTAACAGGGGGCTTTTGGTACGAGCAGTACTTC. Translation: CASSLTGGFWYEQYF.

This clone has only a few counts. The chain has TRBV5-4 and TRBJ2-7, with D possibly TRBD2 on 5 matching bases. CDR1 SGHNT and CDR2 YYREEE come from the germline V gene (reference sequence). CDR3 length equals 16 residues. Trimming left V 2 bases short and J 7 bases short, with 22 bases between. The CDR3 region has the DNA TGTGCCAGCAGCTTAATGTTCAGCGGACCTGTCGGGGAGCAGTACTTC. As protein: CASSLMFSGPVGEQYF. Drawing the rest from reference TRBV5-4 and TRBJ2-7, the complete variable domain is ETGVTQSPTHLIKTRGQQVTLRCSSQSGHNTVSWYQQALGQGPQFIFQYYREEENGRGNFPPRFSGLQFPNYSSELNVNALELDDSALYLCASSLMFSGPVGEQYFGPGTRLTVT.